The 11 T cell receptor beta chains below come from one sample, sequenced in a study of blood T cell repertoires in COVID-19. The table came from immunoSEQ multiplex PCR; TCRdb's copy has only in-frame clones and leaves some out. This sample carries more than 140,000 clones, just over 85% of them seen once, and the ten largest clones take more than 1.5%. Sequencing input: peripheral blood. The source of these receptors is a woman aged 55-69 years with acute or convalescent COVID-19.

This clone was seen only a few times. The gene calls are TRBV7-9 and TRBJ1-1, with D tentatively TRBD1 (6 bases). The V and J ends lost 4 bases and 2 bases respectively, with 14 bases between them. Germline CDR1 SEHNR, CDR2 FQNEAQ (reference sequence). There are 15 residues in the CDR3. The CDR3 loop reads CASSSGTRGNTEAFF. In DNA, the CDR3 is TGTGCCAGCAGCTCTGGGACACGTGGCAACACTGAAGCTTTCTTT.

The gene calls are TRBV11-3 and TRBJ2-1; TRBD2 is a possible D gene (7 bases). The CDR3 is 16 residues long. Trimming pared 2 bases from V and 8 bases from J, leaving 19 bases between. The germline V gene has CDR1 SGHNT and CDR2 YENEEA. The CDR3 DNA reads as TGTGCCAGCAGCTTATTCGGGGGGCCTGTGTCCCATGAGCAGTTCTTC. Its translation is CASSLFGGPVSHEQFF.

This sequence joins TRBV28 and TRBJ1-2; 8 nucleotides align to TRBD1. The CDR3 runs 13 residues. The V gene end was trimmed by 5 bases and the J gene end by 3 bases; junction bases not matched to a gene: 2. Per the germline V gene, CDR1 is MDHEN and CDR2 is SYDVKM. The CDR3 spells CASSPGQDYGYTF. DNA of the CDR3: TGTGCCAGCAGTCCGGGACAGGACTATGGCTACACCTTC.

CDR3 region: CASSSHFDRVHGYTF. The CDR3 DNA reads as TGTGCCAGCAGTTCCCACTTCGACAGGGTCCATGGCTACACCTTC. V and J are TRBV6-5 and TRBJ1-2; 7 nucleotides match TRBD1. CDR1 and CDR2 (germline): MNHEY, SVGAGI. This CDR3 has 15 amino acids. The trim removed 4 bases at V and 6 bases at J, leaving 11 bases unmatched.

The chain recombines TRBV28 with TRBJ2-7, with no clear D. Germline CDR1 MDHEN, CDR2 SYDVKM. V dropped 6 bases and J dropped 3 bases, with 6 bases sitting between them. This CDR3 is 11 amino acids long. DNA of the CDR3: TGTGCCAGCAGCCTCTACTACGAGCAGTACTTC. This translates into CASSLYYEQYF.

This clone was detected only a few times. V is TRBV11-1 and J is TRBJ2-3; TRBD1 matches 8 bases. Germline V gives CDR1 SGHAT, CDR2 FQDESV (reference sequence). V was pared by 3 bases and J by 2 bases, with 4 bases of the junction left unmatched. The CDR3 is 15 amino acids. CDR3 sequence reads: CASSFDRGYTDTQYF. DNA for the CDR3: TGTGCCAGCAGCTTCGACAGGGGATACACAGATACGCAGTATTTT.

The J gene is TRBJ2-5, the V gene TRBV4-2; 10 bases line up with TRBD2. With V trimmed by 5 bases and J by 7 bases, 19 bases remained unmatched. Germline loops: CDR1 LGHNA, CDR2 YNFKEQ. The CDR3 has 18 residues. For the CDR3, the DNA is TGTGCCAGCAGCGTCCAGGTGGCTAGCGGGGGAGTAGAAGGGACCCAGTACTTC. Translating it yields CASSVQVASGGVEGTQYF.

The chain uses TRBV4-3 and TRBJ1-1; 9 bases agree with TRBD1. With 2 bases clipped from V and 6 bases from J, the junction kept 10 bases outside the gene matches. The CDR3 contains 16 residues. Germline CDR1 and CDR2: LGHNA and YSLEER. Here the CDR3 reads CASSQQGQGRQPEAFF. CDR3 in DNA: TGCGCCAGCAGCCAACAAGGACAGGGGAGGCAGCCTGAAGCTTTCTTT.

The chain combines TRBV28 with TRBJ1-4; TRBD1 might be the D (6 bases). The CDR3 is 14 residues long. Germline values: CDR1 MDHEN, CDR2 SYDVKM. The V gene lost 5 bases and the J gene lost 8 bases, with 15 bases spanning the gap. The chain's CDR3 is CASSTPTGGEKLFF. DNA for the CDR3: TGTGCCAGCAGTACCCCAACGGGGGGCGAAAAACTGTTTTTT.

The V and J genes are TRBV19 and TRBJ2-3; 12 bases align to TRBD2. Germline V gene data show CDR1 as LNHDA and CDR2 as SQIVND (reference sequence). The CDR3 sequence is 20 residues long. J was trimmed by 0 bases and V by 1 base; bases with no gene match: 11. The CDR3 is CASSIVWASGGAGSTDTQYF. The CDR3 DNA reads TGTGCCAGTAGTATAGTTTGGGCTAGCGGGGGGGCCGGGAGCACAGATACGCAGTATTTT.

DNA for the CDR3: TGTGCCAGCAGTTTATCGGGAACAGGGGACGGTCAGCCCCAGCATTTT. Translated, it gives CASSLSGTGDGQPQHF. The genes are TRBV27 and TRBJ1-5; 7 nucleotides line up with TRBD1. This CDR3 comprises 16 residues. Germline V CDR1 and CDR2: MNHEY, SMNVEV (reference sequence). With V trimmed by 0 bases and J by 6 bases, 8 bases remained unmatched.